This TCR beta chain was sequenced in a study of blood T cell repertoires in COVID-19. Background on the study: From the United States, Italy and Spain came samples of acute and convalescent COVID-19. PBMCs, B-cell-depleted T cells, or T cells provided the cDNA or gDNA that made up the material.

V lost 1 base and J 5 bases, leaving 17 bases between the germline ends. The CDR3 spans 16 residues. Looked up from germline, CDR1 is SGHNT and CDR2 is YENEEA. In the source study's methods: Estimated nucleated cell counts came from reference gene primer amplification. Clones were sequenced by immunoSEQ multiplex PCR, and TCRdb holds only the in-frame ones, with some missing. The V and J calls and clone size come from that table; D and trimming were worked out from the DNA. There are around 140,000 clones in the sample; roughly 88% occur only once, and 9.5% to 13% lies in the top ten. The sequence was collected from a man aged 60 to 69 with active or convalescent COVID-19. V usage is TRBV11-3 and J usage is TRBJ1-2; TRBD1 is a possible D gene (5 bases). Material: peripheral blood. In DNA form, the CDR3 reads TGTGCCAGCAGCTTAGGGGGTGACAGCTCTCTTTATGGCTACACCTTC. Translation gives CASSLGGDSSLYGYTF. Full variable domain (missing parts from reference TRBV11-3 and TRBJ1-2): EAGVVQSPRYKIIEKKQPVAFWCNPISGHNTLYWYLQNLGQGPELLIRYENEEAVDDSQLPKDRFSAERLKGVDSTLKIQPAELGDSAVYLCASSLGGDSSLYGYTFGSGTRLTVV.